This T cell receptor (beta chain) was captured by sequencing in a study of CD8 T cells in ankylosing spondylitis. As for this clonotype: Its antigen remains unidentified.

Points from the study as a whole: A TCR beta motif of roughly eight highly homologous variants appeared characteristic of ankylosing spondylitis blood.

Quantitative 5'-RACE with molecular barcodes generated TCR beta libraries. In TCRdb, the 5' RACE reads were re-called with MiXCR into one record per CDR3 protein. The data contain about 160,000 distinct CDR3 sequences, about 42% of them singletons. V dropped 6 bases and J dropped 13 bases, with 30 bases sitting between them. The V gene's germline CDR1 is MNHEY and CDR2 SMNVEV (reference sequence). CDR3 size: 16 residues. The clonotype originates from a male donor with ankylosing spondylitis. This chain joins TRBV27 and TRBJ2-5; D uncertain. The sequenced material came from synovial fluid, either unsorted or a sorted T cell fraction (not recorded which). CDR3 in DNA: TGTGCCAGCAGCTCGGACCTAGGCCCACTTCTTTCCGCCCTGTACTTC. Residues: CASSSDLGPLLSALYF.